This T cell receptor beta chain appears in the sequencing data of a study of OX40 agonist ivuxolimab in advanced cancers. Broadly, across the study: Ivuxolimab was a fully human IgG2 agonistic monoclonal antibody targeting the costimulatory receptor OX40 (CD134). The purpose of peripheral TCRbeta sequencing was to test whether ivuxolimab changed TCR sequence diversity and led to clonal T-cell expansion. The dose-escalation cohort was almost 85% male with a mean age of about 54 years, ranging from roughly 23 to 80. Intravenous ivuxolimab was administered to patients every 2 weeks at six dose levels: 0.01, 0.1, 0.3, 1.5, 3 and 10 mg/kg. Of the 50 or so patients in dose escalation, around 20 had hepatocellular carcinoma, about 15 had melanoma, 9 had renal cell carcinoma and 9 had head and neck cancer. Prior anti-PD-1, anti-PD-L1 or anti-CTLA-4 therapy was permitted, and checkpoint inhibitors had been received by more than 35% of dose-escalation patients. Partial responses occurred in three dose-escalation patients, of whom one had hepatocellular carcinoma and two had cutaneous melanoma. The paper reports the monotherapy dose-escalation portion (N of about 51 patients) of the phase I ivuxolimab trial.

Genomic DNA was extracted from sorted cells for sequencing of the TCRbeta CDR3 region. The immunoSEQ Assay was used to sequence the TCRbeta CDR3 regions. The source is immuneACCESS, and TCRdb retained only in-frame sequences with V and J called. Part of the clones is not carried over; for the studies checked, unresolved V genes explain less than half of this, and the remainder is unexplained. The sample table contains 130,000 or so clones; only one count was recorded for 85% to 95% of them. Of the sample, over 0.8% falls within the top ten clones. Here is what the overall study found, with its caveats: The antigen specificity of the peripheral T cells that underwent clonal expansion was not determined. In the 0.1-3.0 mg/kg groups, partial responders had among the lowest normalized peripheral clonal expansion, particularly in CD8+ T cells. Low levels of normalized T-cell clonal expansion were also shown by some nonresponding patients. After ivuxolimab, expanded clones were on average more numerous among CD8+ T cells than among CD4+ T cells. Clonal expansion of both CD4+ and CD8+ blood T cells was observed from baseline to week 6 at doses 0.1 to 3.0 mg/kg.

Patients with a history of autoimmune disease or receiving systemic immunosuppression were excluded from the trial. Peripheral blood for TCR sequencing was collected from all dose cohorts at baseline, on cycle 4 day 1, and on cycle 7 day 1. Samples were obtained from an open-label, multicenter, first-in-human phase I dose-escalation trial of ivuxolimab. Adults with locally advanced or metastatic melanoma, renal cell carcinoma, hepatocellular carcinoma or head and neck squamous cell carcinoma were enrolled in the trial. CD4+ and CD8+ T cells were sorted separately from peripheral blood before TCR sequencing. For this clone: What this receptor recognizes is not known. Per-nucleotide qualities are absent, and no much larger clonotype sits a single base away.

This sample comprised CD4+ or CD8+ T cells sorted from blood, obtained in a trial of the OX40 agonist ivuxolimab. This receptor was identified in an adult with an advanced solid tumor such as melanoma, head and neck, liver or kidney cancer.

The CDR3 region reads CASSLIGTETYEQYF. The DNA is as follows: TGTGCCAGCAGCTTAATCGGGACAGAGACCTACGAGCAGTACTTC. The rearranged segments are TRBV7-2 and TRBJ2-7; 7 junctional bases match TRBD1. V trim: 2 bases; J trim: 2 bases; unmatched bases: 6. The germline V gene supplies CDR1 SGHTA and CDR2 FQGNSA. The CDR3 numbers 15 residues from cysteine through phenylalanine. Only the CDR3 DNA is retained, 45 bases long and in frame from the first base.